This T cell receptor beta chain was captured in a study of early T cells in non-severe SARS-CoV-2 infection (dated by TCRdb to the early 2020s). With respect to the entire study: Because TCR sequencing was done on bulk RNA from unsorted whole blood, the alpha and beta chains could not be paired.

This was a case-control study nested in a cohort of healthcare workers in London, UK, who had nasopharyngeal swab PCR tests and blood samples taken every week. Healthcare workers were recruited during the week of the UK lockdown, between 23 and 31 March 2020, and followed weekly for up to roughly 15 weeks. The library relied on 5' RACE. Sequenced using a NextSeq 500. Unique molecular identifiers were attached to individual cDNA molecules in the TCR library protocol so that sequencing error and PCR bias could be corrected. TCR alpha and beta chains were both sequenced, and the abundances of alpha and beta sequences in each sample were closely correlated with each other. The paper's processing steps were these. Decombinator V4 was used to perform V gene, J gene and CDR3 annotation of TCR sequences. Expanded TCRs were defined as changing significantly between any two time points under a Poisson model with p below 0.0001. Abundances of TCRs were expressed as counts per million after normalisation to the total number of TCRs sequenced in each sample. MAIT TCRs were defined by TRAV1-2 paired with TRAJ12, TRAJ20 or TRAJ33, and iNKT TCRs by TRAV10 paired with TRAJ18. VDJdb, accessed on 1 November 2021, was searched for TCRs annotated for CMV, EBV and SARS-CoV-2, and TCRs annotated for more than one antigen were excluded. TCRdb reworked the public reads: Q25 trimming with fastp, MiXCR clone assembly, productive beta chains retained. Every distinct CDR3 protein forms one entry, paired with its most common genes and DNA. These V and J calls originate from TCRdb's pipeline instead of the authors' own analysis. In all, the sample holds roughly 70,000 distinct CDR3 sequences, and about 13% of those were seen once. The ten largest account for 5.2% of the sample.

V loses 5 bases at its end and J loses 7 bases; junction bases beyond the gene matches: 9. Including the terminal cysteine and phenylalanine, the CDR3 comprises 16 residues. CDR3 DNA is the only sequence kept; it has 48 bases, read in frame from the first base. As encoded in the germline V gene (reference sequence), CDR1 is LGHDT while CDR2 is YNNKEL. Overall study outcomes, separate from this receptor: VDJdb matching was skewed toward anti-spike CD8 responses and likely underestimated virus-specific expansions by missing private and CD4 specificities.

A note on this clonotype: There is no known antigen for this receptor. Base qualities were left out, and no much larger clone turns up one base away.

The sample was whole blood. The V and J segments used are TRBV3-1 and TRBJ2-2; 11 junctional bases match TRBD2. The TCR comes from an adult who was a healthcare worker with PCR-confirmed SARS-CoV-2 infection or an uninfected control (not recorded which). The sequence in DNA is TGTGCCAGCAGCAGTACTAGCGGGAGTTTCATCGGGGAGCTGTTTTTT. The encoded protein is CASSSTSGSFIGELFF.